This T cell receptor beta chain was observed in a study of Ad26.COV2.S vaccination and SARS-CoV-2 variants. Sequencing used immunoSEQ multiplex PCR; TCRdb keeps in-frame clones, though not all of them. The top ten clones hold 1.5% to 2% of a sample with about 320,000 clones, about 86% of them seen once. The study's findings and limits: Ad26.COV2.S recipients had broader spike-specific TCRs (P = 0.0014). Analyses that measured TCR breadth and depth may have underestimated total T cell responses.

Note on this clone: Its antigen is undetermined.

Treatment noted: 15 to 20 received Ad26.COV2.S at low or high dose, single or two shots; a few received placebo; per-sample allocation not given. Collection of the samples took place on day 63 after the first injection of vaccine or placebo. The CDR3 spans 14 residues. Germline lookup yields CDR1 GTSNPN and CDR2 SVGIG (reference sequence). V was pared by 0 bases and J by 2 bases, with 8 bases between. The chain recombines TRBV30 with TRBJ1-5; no reliable D call. Sequencing was performed on peripheral blood, taken in a trial of Ad26.COV2.S vaccine versus placebo. This TCR was sampled from a person between 18 and 65 years old who received the Ad26.COV2.S COVID-19 vaccine or a placebo. The CDR3 bases are TGTGCCTGGAGTGTATCCAGTGGCAATCAGCCCCAGCATTTT. Its protein is CAWSVSSGNQPQHF.